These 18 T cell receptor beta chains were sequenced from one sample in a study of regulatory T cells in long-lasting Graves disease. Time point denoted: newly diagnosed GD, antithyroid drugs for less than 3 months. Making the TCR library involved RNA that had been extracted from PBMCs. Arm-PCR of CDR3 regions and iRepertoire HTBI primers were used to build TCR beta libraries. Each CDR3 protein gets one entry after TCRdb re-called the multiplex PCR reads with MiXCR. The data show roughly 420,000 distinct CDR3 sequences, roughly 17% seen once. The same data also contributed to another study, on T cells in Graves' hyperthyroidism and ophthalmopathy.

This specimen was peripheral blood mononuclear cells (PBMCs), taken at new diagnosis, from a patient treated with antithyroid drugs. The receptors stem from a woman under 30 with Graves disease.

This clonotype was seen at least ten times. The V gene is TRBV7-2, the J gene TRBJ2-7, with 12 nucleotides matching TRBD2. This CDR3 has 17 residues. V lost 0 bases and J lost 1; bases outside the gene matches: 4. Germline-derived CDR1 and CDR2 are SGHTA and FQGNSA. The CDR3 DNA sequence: TGTGCCAGCAGCTTAGCCGGGACTAGCGGGTCATCCTACGAGCAGTACTTC. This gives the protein CASSLAGTSGSSYEQYF.

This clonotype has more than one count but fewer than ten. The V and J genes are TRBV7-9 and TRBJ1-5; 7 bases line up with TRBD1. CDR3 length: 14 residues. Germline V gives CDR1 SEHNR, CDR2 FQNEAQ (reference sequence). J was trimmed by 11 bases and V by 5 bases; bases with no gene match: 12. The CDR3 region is CASSPGTEARAQHF. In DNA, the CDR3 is TGTGCCAGCAGCCCCGGGACAGAAGCTCGGGCCCAGCATTTT.

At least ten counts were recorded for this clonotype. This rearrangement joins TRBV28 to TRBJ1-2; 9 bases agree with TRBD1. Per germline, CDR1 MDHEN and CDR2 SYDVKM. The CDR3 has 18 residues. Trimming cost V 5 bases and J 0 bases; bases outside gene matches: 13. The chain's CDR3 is CASSLAGTGTLSNYGYTF. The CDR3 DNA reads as TGTGCCAGCAGTCTCGCCGGGACAGGGACTCTCTCTAACTATGGCTACACCTTC.

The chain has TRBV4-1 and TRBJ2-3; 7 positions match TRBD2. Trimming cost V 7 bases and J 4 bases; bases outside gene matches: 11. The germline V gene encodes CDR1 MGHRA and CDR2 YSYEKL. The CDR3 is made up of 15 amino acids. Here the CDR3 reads CASNSEGLAADTQYF. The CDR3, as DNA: TGCGCCAGCAACTCCGAGGGGCTAGCGGCAGATACGCAGTATTTT.

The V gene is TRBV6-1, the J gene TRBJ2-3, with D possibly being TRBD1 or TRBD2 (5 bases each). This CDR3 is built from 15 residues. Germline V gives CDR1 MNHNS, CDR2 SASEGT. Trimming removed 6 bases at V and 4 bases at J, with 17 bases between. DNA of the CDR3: TGTGCCAGCAGGAACATCGGGACCCCATCAGATACGCAGTATTTT. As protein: CASRNIGTPSDTQYF.

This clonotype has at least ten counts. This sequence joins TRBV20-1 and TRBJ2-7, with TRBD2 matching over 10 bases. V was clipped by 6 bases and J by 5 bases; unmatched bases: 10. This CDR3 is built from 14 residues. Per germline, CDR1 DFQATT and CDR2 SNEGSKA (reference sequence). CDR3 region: CSALGLAGVDEQYF. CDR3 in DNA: TGCAGTGCCCTTGGGCTAGCGGGAGTAGACGAGCAGTACTTC.

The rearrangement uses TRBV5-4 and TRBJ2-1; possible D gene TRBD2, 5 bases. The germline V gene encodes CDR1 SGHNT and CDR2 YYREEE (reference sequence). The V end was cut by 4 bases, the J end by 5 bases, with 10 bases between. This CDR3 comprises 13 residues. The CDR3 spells CASSIGLDNEQFF. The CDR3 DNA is TGTGCCAGCAGCATCGGACTTGACAATGAGCAGTTCTTC.

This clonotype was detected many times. CDR3 amino acids: CASGDRGSDTDTQYF. In DNA, the CDR3 is TGTGCCAGCGGCGACCGGGGATCTGACACAGATACGCAGTATTTT. The chain has TRBV7-2 and TRBJ2-3; a possible D gene is TRBD2 (5 bases). The CDR3 is 15 amino acids. The V end was cut by 8 bases, the J end by 2 bases, with 17 bases between. Per germline, CDR1 SGHTA and CDR2 FQGNSA. Complete variable domain (other parts from reference TRBV7-2 and TRBJ2-3): GAGVSQSPSNKVTEKGKDVELRCDPISGHTALYWYRQSLGQGLEFLIYFQGNSAPDKSGLPSDRFSAERTGGSVSTLTIQRTQQEDSAVYLCASGDRGSDTDTQYFGPGTRLTVL.

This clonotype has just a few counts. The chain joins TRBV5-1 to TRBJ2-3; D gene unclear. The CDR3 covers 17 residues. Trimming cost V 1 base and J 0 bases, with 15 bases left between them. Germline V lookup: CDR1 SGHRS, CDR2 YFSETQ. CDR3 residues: CASSLSAGSPSTDTQYF. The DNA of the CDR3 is TGCGCCAGCAGCTTGTCAGCAGGCTCACCGAGCACAGATACGCAGTATTTT.

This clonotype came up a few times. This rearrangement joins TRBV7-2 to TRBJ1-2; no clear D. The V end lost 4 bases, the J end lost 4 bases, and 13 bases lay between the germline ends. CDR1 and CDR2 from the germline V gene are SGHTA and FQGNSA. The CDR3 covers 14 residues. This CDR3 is CASSSIQGFYGYTF. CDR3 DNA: TGTGCCAGCAGCTCTATTCAAGGTTTCTATGGCTACACCTTC.

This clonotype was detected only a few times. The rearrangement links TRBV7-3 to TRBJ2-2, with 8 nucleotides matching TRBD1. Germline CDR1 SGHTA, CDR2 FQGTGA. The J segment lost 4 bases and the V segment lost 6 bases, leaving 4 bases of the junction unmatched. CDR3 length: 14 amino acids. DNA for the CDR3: TGTGCCAGCAGATCCACAGGGGGCACCGGGGAGCTGTTTTTT. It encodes CASRSTGGTGELFF. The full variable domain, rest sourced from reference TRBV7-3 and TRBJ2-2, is GAGVSQTPSNKVTEKGKYVELRCDPISGHTALYWYRQSLGQGPEFLIYFQGTGAADDSGLPNDRFFAVRPEGSVSTLKIQRTERGDSAVYLCASRSTGGTGELFFGEGSRLTVL.

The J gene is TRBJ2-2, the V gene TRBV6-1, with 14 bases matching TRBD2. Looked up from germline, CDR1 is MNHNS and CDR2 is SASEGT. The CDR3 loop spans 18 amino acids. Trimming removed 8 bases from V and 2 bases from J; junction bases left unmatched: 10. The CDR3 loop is CASPTPTSGRVNTGELFF. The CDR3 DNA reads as TGTGCCAGCCCAACCCCGACTAGCGGGAGGGTAAACACCGGGGAGCTGTTTTTT.

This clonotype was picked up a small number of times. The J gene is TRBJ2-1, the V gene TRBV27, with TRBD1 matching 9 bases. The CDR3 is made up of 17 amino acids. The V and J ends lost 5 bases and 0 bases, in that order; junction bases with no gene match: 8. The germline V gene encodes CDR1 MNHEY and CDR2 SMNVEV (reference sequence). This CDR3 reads CASSPQTGGSSYNEQFF. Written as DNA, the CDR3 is TGTGCCAGCAGTCCCCAGACAGGGGGGAGCTCCTACAATGAGCAGTTCTTC.

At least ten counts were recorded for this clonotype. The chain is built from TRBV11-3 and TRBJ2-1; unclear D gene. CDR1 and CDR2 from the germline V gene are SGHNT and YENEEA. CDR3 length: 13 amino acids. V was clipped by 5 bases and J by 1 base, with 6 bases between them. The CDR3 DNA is TGTGCCAGCAGCCCCCCATCCTACAATGAGCAGTTCTTC. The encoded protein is CASSPPSYNEQFF.

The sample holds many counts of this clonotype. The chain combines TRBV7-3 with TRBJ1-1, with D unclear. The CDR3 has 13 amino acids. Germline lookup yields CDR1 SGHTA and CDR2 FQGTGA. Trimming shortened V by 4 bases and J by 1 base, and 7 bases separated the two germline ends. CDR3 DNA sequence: TGTGCCAGCAGCTACCAACAGAACACTGAAGCTTTCTTT. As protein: CASSYQQNTEAFF.

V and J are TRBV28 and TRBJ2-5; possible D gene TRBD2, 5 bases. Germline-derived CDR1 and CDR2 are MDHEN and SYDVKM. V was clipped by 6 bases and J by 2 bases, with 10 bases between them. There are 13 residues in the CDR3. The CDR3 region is CASREDAQETQYF. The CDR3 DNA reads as TGTGCCAGCAGGGAGGACGCGCAAGAGACCCAGTACTTC.

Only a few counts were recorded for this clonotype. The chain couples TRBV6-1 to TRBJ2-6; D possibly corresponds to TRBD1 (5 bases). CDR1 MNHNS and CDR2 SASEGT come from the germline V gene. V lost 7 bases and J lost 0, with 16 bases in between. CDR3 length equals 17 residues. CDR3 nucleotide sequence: TGTGCCAGCACCCCCAGGCAGGGATTCTCTGGGGCCAACGTCCTGACTTTC. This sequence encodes CASTPRQGFSGANVLTF.

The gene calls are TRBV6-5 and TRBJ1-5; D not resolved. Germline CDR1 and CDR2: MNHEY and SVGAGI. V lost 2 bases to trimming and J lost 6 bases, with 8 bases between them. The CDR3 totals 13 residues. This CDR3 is CASSYGEGQPQHF. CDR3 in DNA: TGTGCCAGCAGTTACGGGGAAGGTCAGCCCCAGCATTTT.